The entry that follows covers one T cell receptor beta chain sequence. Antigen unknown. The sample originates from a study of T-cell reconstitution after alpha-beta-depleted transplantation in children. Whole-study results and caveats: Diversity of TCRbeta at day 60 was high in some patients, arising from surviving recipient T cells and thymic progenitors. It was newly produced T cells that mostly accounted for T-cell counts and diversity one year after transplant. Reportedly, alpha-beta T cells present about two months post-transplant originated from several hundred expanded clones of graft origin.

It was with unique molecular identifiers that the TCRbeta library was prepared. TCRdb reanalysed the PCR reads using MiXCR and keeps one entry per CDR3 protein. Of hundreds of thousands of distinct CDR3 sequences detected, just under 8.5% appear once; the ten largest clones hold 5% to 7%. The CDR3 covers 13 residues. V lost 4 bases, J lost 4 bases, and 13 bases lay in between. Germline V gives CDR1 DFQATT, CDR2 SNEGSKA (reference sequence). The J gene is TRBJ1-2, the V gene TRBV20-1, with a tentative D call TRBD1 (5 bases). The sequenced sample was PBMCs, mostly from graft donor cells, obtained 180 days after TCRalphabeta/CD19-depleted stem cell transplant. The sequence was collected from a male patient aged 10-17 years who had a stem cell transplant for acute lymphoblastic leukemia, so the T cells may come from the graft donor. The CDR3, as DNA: TGCAGTGCTACCGGGACCGACTCCTATGGCTACACCTTC. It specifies CSATGTDSYGYTF.